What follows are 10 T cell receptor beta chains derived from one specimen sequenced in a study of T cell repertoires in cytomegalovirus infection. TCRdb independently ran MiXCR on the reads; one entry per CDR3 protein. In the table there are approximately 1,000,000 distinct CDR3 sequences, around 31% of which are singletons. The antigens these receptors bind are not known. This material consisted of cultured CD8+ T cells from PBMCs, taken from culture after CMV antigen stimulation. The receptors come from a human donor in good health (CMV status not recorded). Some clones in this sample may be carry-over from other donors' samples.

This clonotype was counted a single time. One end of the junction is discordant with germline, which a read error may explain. CDR3 loop: CVSSYSGTGGGEKLFF. Written as DNA, the CDR3 is TGTGTCAGCAGCTATTCCGGGACCGGGGGCGGAGAAAAACTGTTTTTT. V gene TRBV7-3 combines with J gene TRBJ1-4; tentative D call: TRBD1 (6 bases). The CDR3 extends over 16 amino acids. Germline V lookup: CDR1 SGHTA, CDR2 FQGTGA.

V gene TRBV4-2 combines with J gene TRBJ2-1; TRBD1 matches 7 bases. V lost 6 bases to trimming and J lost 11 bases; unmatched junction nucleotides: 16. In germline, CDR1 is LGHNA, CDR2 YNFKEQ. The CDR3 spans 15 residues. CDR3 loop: CASRLKGQPPGQQFF. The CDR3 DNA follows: TGTGCCAGCAGACTTAAGGGACAGCCCCCAGGGCAGCAGTTCTTC.

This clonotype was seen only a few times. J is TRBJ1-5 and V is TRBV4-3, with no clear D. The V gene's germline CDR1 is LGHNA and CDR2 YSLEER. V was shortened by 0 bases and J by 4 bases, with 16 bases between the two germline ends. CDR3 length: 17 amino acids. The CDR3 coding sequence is TGCGCCAGCAGCCAAGAGACCGTTCAATCCCTAAATCAGCCCCAGCATTTT. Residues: CASSQETVQSLNQPQHF.

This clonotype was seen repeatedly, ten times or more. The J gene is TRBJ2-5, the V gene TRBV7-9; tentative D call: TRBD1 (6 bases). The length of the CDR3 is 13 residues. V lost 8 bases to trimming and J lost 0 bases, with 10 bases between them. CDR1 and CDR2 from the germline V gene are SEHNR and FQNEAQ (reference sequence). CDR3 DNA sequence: TGTGCCAGCTTAGGGGACAACCAAGAGACCCAGTACTTC. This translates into CASLGDNQETQYF.

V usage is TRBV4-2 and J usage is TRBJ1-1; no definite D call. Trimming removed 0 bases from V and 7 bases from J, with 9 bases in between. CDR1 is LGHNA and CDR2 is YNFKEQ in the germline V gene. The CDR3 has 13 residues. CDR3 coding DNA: TGTGCCAGCAGCCAAGATCCAGCCGTTGAAGCTTTCTTT. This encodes CASSQDPAVEAFF.

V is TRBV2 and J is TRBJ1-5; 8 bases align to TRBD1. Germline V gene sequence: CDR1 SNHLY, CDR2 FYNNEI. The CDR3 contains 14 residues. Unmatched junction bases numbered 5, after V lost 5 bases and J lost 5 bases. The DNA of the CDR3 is TGTGCCAGCAGTCCCCCGGACAGGGATCAGCCCCAGCATTTT. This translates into CASSPPDRDQPQHF.

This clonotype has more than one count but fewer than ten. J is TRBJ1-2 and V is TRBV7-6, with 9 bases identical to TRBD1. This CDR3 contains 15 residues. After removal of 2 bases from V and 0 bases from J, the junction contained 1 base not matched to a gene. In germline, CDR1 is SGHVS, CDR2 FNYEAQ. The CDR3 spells CASSLRQGANYGYTF. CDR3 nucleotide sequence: TGTGCCAGCAGCTTAAGACAGGGGGCTAACTATGGCTACACCTTC.

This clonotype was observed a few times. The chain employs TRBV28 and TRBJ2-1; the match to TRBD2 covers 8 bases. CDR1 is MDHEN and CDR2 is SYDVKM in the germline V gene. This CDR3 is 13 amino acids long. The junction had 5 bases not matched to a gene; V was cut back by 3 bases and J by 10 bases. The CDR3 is CASSFRTSIEQFF. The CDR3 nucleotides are TGTGCCAGCAGTTTTAGGACTAGCATCGAGCAGTTCTTC.

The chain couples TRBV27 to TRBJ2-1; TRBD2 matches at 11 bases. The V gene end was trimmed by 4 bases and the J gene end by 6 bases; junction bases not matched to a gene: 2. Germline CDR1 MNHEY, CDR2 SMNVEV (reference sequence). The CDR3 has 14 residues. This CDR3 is CASSWTSGRNEQFF. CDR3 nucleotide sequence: TGTGCCAGCAGTTGGACTAGCGGGCGCAATGAGCAGTTCTTC.

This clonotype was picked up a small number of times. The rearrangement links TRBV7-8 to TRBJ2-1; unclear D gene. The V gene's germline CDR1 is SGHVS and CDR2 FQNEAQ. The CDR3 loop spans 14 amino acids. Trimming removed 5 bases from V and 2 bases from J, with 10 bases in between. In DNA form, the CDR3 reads TGTGCCAGCAGCCCGAGGAGTCCCTACAATGAGCAGTTCTTC. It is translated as CASSPRSPYNEQFF.